This T cell receptor (beta chain) derives from a study of blood T cells in healthy people across ages. Total RNA extracted from each sample amounted to at least 5.5 micrograms. This CDR3 is 17 amino acids long. From germline, CDR1 is SGHKS and CDR2 YYEKEE (reference sequence). With V trimmed by 0 bases and J by 8 bases, 15 bases remained unmatched. Primers used in a second PCR of roughly 6 to 12 cycles were a sample-barcoded 5' primer and a J-beta primer mix. TCRdb analysed the 5' RACE reads with MiXCR anew, one entry per CDR3 protein. The sample lists 1.5 million to 2 million distinct CDR3 sequences, 28% occurring once.

The material sequenced was blood. This sequence was found in a woman aged 30 to 39 in good health. This sequence joins TRBV5-5 and TRBJ1-2, with 8 bases lining up with TRBD1. CDR3 protein: CASSLAAGQGAGGGYTF. CDR3 bases: TGTGCCAGCAGCTTGGCCGCGGGGCAGGGGGCAGGAGGAGGCTACACCTTC.